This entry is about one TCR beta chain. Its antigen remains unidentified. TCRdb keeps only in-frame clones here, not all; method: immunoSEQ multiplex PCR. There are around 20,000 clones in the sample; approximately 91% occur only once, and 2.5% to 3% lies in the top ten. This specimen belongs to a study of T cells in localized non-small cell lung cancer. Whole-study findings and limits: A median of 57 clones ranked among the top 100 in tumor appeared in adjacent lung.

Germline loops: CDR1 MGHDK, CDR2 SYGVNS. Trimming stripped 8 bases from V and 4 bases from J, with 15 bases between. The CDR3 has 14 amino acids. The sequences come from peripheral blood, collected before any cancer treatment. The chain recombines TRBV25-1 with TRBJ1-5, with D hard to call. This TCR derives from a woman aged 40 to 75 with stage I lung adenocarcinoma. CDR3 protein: CASVWGAENQPQHF. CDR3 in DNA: TGTGCCAGCGTATGGGGAGCAGAGAATCAGCCCCAGCATTTT.